The entry below describes one TCR beta chain. Its antigen is not known. The sample belongs to a study of shared clonotypes between healthy human individuals. Study findings and constraints: Generation probability values for non-shared clonotypes were lower than those for clonotypes shared by all four donors. The study's rarefaction showed incomplete sorted-subset sequencing despite large depth.

V lost 5 bases, J lost 2 bases, and 10 bases lay in between. There are 14 residues in the CDR3. From germline, CDR1 is SGHNT and CDR2 YYREEE (reference sequence). Generated by immunoSEQ multiplex PCR, the TCRdb table keeps only in-frame clones and is missing some. The table shows about 1 million clones, with more than 65% occurring only once. The rearrangement links TRBV5-4 to TRBJ2-2, with unresolved D. Sequenced sample: memory CD4+ T cells sorted from blood. Subset meaning: CD45RA-negative fraction. The sequence was collected from a man aged 18 to 29 in good health. CDR3 sequence reads: CASRDGPNTGELFF. CDR3 nucleotide sequence: TGTGCCAGCAGGGACGGGCCTAACACCGGGGAGCTGTTTTTT.